This TCR beta chain was identified during a study of T cells in Graves' hyperthyroidism and ophthalmopathy. Study-level information: Peripheral blood was secured at the point of initial diagnosis, before any treatment.

Amplified TCR beta CDR3 regions derived from RNA transcripts. The primer set for the first-round RT-PCR of the TCR CDR3 was HTBI. TCRdb re-derived calls from the multiplex PCR reads in MiXCR, one entry per CDR3 protein. In the table there are approximately 510,000 distinct CDR3 sequences, less than 25% of which are singletons. In patients aged 18 to 65, hyperthyroidism was newly diagnosed, with duration under 2 months. Uncontrolled infection, other autoimmune disease, pregnancy or lactation barred patients from enrollment. Germline values: CDR1 KGHSH, CDR2 LQKENI. CDR3 length: 16 amino acids. V gave up 1 base and J gave up 4 bases; unmatched junction bases: 8.

The sample taken for sequencing was blood. The chain employs TRBV18 and TRBJ2-5, with TRBD1 matching over 8 bases. This receptor was taken from a man aged 18 to 35 with Graves' hyperthyroidism. In DNA, the CDR3 is TGTGCCAGCTCACCACTATCAGGGGGCTCTGGAGAGACCCAGTACTTC. Encoded protein: CASSPLSGGSGETQYF.